The 19 T cell receptor beta chains presented below share a single source sample, sequenced in a study of post-analysis software for immune sequencing data (dated by TCRdb to the mid-2010s). No antigens are known for them. Paper-wide results and their limitations: Patients showed significantly higher frequencies than controls for a handful of TRBV segments, among them TRBV5-6, TRBV5-1 and TRBV20-1.

The library was obtained by PCR. Sequencing relied on an Illumina HiSeq 2500. To reduce PCR and sequencing biases, unique molecular identifiers were incorporated into the TCR beta cDNA libraries. TCRdb passed the public sequencing reads through fastp at Q25 and MiXCR, retaining productive beta sequences. All rows with the same CDR3 protein become a single entry with the most common DNA and genes. This sample has about 460,000 distinct CDR3 sequences in its table, and approximately 45% of those were observed once. 9.5% to 13% of the sample belongs to the ten largest clones. Sequenced input: blood. The receptors come from a girl aged 10 to 17 with multiple sclerosis.

The chain joins TRBV28 to TRBJ1-6, with 8 bases identical to TRBD1. From germline, CDR1 is MDHEN and CDR2 SYDVKM. This CDR3 spans 14 amino acids. Trimming removed 6 bases from V and 9 bases from J; junction bases left unmatched: 7. CDR3 in DNA: TGTGCCAGCAGCATGACAGGGGCTGGTTCACCCCTCCACTTT. Encoded protein: CASSMTGAGSPLHF.

This clonotype was observed a few times. This rearrangement joins TRBV10-3 to TRBJ1-2; 11 nucleotides match TRBD1. The length of the CDR3 is 15 residues. The trim removed 2 bases at V and 5 bases at J, leaving 4 bases unmatched. Per the germline V gene, CDR1 is ENHRY and CDR2 is SYGVKD. CDR3 region: CAISETGQGEYGYTF. Written as DNA, the CDR3 is TGTGCCATCAGTGAGACGGGACAGGGGGAGTATGGCTACACCTTC.

The rearrangement links TRBV5-1 to TRBJ2-1, with 12 bases fitting TRBD2. Germline values: CDR1 SGHRS, CDR2 YFSETQ. This CDR3 comprises 15 residues. Trimming at V came to 5 bases and at J to 6 bases, leaving 6 bases not matched to a gene. The DNA of the CDR3 is TGCGCCAGCAGGCCGGGACTAGCGGGTTTCAATGAGCAGTTCTTC. Translated: CASRPGLAGFNEQFF.

This clonotype has only a few counts. This may be a read error, as it is one base from a much larger clone. The chain carries TRBV7-2 and TRBJ2-3; the D is unclear. With 2 bases removed from V and 3 bases from J, the gap between germline ends came to 3 bases. CDR3 size: 12 residues. Germline V lookup: CDR1 SGHTA, CDR2 FQGNSA. CDR3: CASSLHTDTQYF. The CDR3 coding sequence is TGTGCCAGCAGCTTACATACAGATACGCAGTATTTT.

The rearrangement links TRBV11-2 to TRBJ1-6, with D uncertain. CDR3 size: 13 residues. CDR1 is SGHAT, CDR2 FQNNGV, per germline. V was clipped by 4 bases and J by 8 bases, with 9 bases between them. The CDR3 protein is CASSSVADSPLHF. CDR3 DNA: TGTGCCAGCAGCTCGGTGGCGGATTCACCCCTCCACTTT.

This chain uses TRBV7-6 with TRBJ2-5; D gene unclear. The V end lost 2 bases, the J end lost 1 base, and 8 bases lay between the germline ends. The germline V gene has CDR1 SGHVS and CDR2 FNYEAQ. CDR3 length: 14 amino acids. The DNA for the CDR3 is TGTGCCAGCAGCTTAATGGGGTTCCAAGAGACCCAGTACTTC. It encodes CASSLMGFQETQYF.

This clonotype was seen a handful of times. V usage is TRBV3-1 and J usage is TRBJ2-3; TRBD2 agrees at 7 bases. Germline trimming cut 0 bases from V and 1 base from J; bases unmatched to any gene: 13. Germline CDR1 and CDR2: LGHDT and YNNKEL (reference sequence). The CDR3 is made up of 19 amino acids. DNA of the CDR3: TGTGCCAGCAGCCAAGAACGTCTAGCGGCTATGGTAGGCACAGATACGCAGTATTTT. Translated, it gives CASSQERLAAMVGTDTQYF.

The rearrangement joins TRBV9 to TRBJ1-1; D ambiguous. CDR1 SGDLS and CDR2 YYNGEE come from the germline V gene. CDR3 length: 14 amino acids. With 6 bases removed from V and 3 bases from J, the gap between germline ends came to 15 bases. The CDR3 bases are TGTGCCAGCAATAAAGGGCTTCTGGACACTGAAGCTTTCTTT. Translation: CASNKGLLDTEAFF.

The chain recombines TRBV7-9 with TRBJ2-4; possibly TRBD2 for D (6 bases). The J call may be in error: the DNA end matches TRBJ2-7 better. The germline CDR1 and CDR2 sequences are SEHNR and FQNEAQ (reference sequence). The CDR3 contains 14 residues. The DNA of the CDR3 is TGTGCCAGCAGCTCATACCGGGAGTTCTACGAGCAGTACTTC. Amino acids: CASSSYREFYEQYF.

This clonotype was counted only a few times. This rearrangement joins TRBV25-1 to TRBJ2-1, with D perhaps TRBD2 (6 bases). Trimming pared 1 base from V and 0 bases from J, leaving 16 bases between. The CDR3 length is 18 residues. From germline, CDR1 is MGHDK and CDR2 SYGVNS. CDR3 in DNA: TGTGCCAGCAGTGAATTGAAGGGACTCATTGACTCCTACAATGAGCAGTTCTTC. Translated, it gives CASSELKGLIDSYNEQFF.

Only one count was recorded for this clonotype. V usage is TRBV5-1 and J usage is TRBJ2-7; 8 bases are a match to TRBD2. V shed 3 bases, J shed 4 bases, and the junction held 9 bases outside the gene matches. There are 15 residues in the CDR3. From germline, CDR1 is SGHRS and CDR2 YFSETQ. The CDR3 is CASSSPGLGFYEQYF. The CDR3 nucleotides are TGCGCCAGCAGCTCCCCGGGACTAGGCTTTTACGAGCAGTACTTC.

This clonotype was detected a few times. The chain combines TRBV28 with TRBJ2-7, with a possible D match to TRBD2 (5 bases). The ends were cut back, 3 bases at V and 6 bases at J, with 12 bases in the middle. CDR3 size: 13 residues. Germline assignment: CDR1 MDHEN and CDR2 SYDVKM. CDR3 in DNA: TGTGCCAGCAGTTTGCGGGTCCCCGGCGAGCAGTACTTC. As protein: CASSLRVPGEQYF.

The sample holds a few counts of this clonotype. The junction does not match germline at one end; this may be a read error. The V gene is TRBV7-7, the J gene TRBJ2-5; D may correspond to TRBD1 or TRBD2 (5 bases each). Judging by the DNA end, TRBJ2-1 fits better; the J call may be wrong. CDR3 length equals 13 residues. Germline V lookup: CDR1 SSHAT, CDR2 FNYEAQ (reference sequence). The CDR3, as DNA: TGTGCTAGCAGCCGGGACGGAGAAGAGACCCAGTTCTTC. It yields the protein CASSRDGEETQFF.

This clonotype turned up a few times. Sequence at one end of the junction differs from germline and may be a read error. The CDR3 coding sequence is TGTGCTAGCAGCCCTCAGGACTCTGGGGCCAACGTCCTGACTTTC. This sequence encodes CASSPQDSGANVLTF. This chain connects TRBV7-7 to TRBJ2-6; no definite D call. Looked up from germline, CDR1 is SSHAT and CDR2 is FNYEAQ (reference sequence). This CDR3 comprises 15 residues.

This chain links TRBV7-6 with TRBJ1-1; 8 positions match TRBD1. The CDR3 is 17 amino acids. V shed 1 base and J 5 bases; nucleotides not matched to a gene: 12. Germline V gene data show CDR1 as SGHVS and CDR2 as FNYEAQ. DNA of the CDR3: TGTGCCAGCAGCTTAGGGGTAGGGACAGGTGGGAAGACTGAAGCTTTCTTT. The encoded protein is CASSLGVGTGGKTEAFF.

Turning to this clonotype: A much larger clone lies a single base off, so this may be a read error. V and J are TRBV5-1 and TRBJ1-2, with D possibly matching TRBD1 (5 bases). CDR3 length: 14 residues. In germline, CDR1 is SGHRS, CDR2 YFSETQ. Trimming left V 4 bases short and J 2 bases short, with 12 bases between. The CDR3 reads CASSPDSANYGYTF. The CDR3, as DNA: TGCGCCAGCAGCCCCGACAGTGCCAACTATGGCTACACCTTC.

This clonotype came up a few times. The V gene is TRBV6-1, the J gene TRBJ2-1, with TRBD2 matching over 14 bases. V lost 7 bases to trimming and J lost 7 bases; unmatched junction nucleotides: 12. Germline values: CDR1 MNHNS, CDR2 SASEGT. The CDR3 is 17 residues long. CDR3 loop: CASTRRGLAGVWNEQFF. Here the CDR3 DNA reads TGTGCCAGCACCCGGCGGGGACTAGCGGGAGTGTGGAATGAGCAGTTCTTC.

The V and J genes are TRBV6-6 and TRBJ2-5; 11 nucleotides match TRBD2. Germline V gives CDR1 MNHNY, CDR2 SVGAGI (reference sequence). The CDR3 extends over 16 amino acids. The trim removed 6 bases at V and 4 bases at J, leaving 10 bases unmatched. The CDR3 sequence: CASSLGILAGGETQYF. CDR3 sequence (DNA): TGTGCCAGCAGCCTGGGGATTCTAGCGGGAGGAGAGACCCAGTACTTC.

The gene calls are TRBV6-4 and TRBJ2-1, with 13 nucleotides matching TRBD2. Germline loops: CDR1 MRHNA, CDR2 SNTAGT. Trimming at V came to 4 bases and at J to 4 bases, leaving 1 base not matched to a gene. CDR3 length equals 15 residues. DNA for the CDR3: TGTGCCAGCAGTGGGGGACTAGCGGGATACAATGAGCAGTTCTTC. Translated: CASSGGLAGYNEQFF.